A selection of T cell receptor beta chains follows, all from one sample in a study of blood T cell repertoires in COVID-19. The table came from immunoSEQ multiplex PCR; TCRdb's copy has only in-frame clones and leaves some out. The sample has about 120,000 clones; about nine tenths are singletons. The sequenced material came from peripheral blood. Every receptor here comes from a human donor with active COVID-19. The donor label of this sample is uncertain. Each CDR3 is given with its conserved first and last residue. A D gene is named only where the DNA matches it firmly. The size entry is marked missing in some rows and otherwise reads once, few, many or a size class.

TRBJ2-7 NA TRBV11-2 once 13 CASSSQVSYEQYF TGTGCCAGCAGCTCACAGGTCAGCTACGAGCAGTACTTC
TRBJ2-7 NA TRBV14 once 16 CASSQEVGGFTYEQYF TGTGCCAGCAGCCAAGAGGTAGGGGGTTTCACCTACGAGCAGTACTTC
TRBJ1-6 NA TRBV7-8 NA 13 CASSLKVDLTLHF TGTGCCAGCAGCTTAAAAGTGGACTTAACCCTCCACTTT
TRBJ2-7 TRBD1 TRBV6-2/TRBV6-3 NA 16 CASSYHPTGGSGEQYF TGTGCCAGCAGTTACCACCCGACAGGGGGCTCGGGGGAGCAGTACTTC
TRBJ2-1 NA TRBV20-1 NA 13 CSASRTGYNEQFF TGCAGTGCTAGTAGAACAGGCTACAATGAGCAGTTCTTC
TRBJ2-7 TRBD2 TRBV27 once 15 CASSFAAGGSYEQYF TGTGCCAGCAGTTTTGCGGCGGGGGGATCCTACGAGCAGTACTTC
TRBJ1-3 NA TRBV7-2 few 13 CASSAGRGYTIYF TGTGCCAGCAGCGCAGGAAGGGGGTACACCATATATTTT
TRBJ2-1 NA TRBV7-3 once 14 CASSLLPASNEQFF TGTGCCAGCAGCCTGCTCCCAGCGAGTAATGAGCAGTTCTTC
TRBJ2-7 TRBD1 TRBV28 once 15 CASSPPGTGVGEQYF TGTGCCAGCAGTCCACCCGGGACAGGGGTAGGAGAGCAGTACTTC
TRBJ2-3 TRBD2 TRBV2 NA 17 CASSGLAGRSSTDTQYF TGTGCCAGCAGCGGACTAGCGGGTCGCTCTAGCACAGATACGCAGTATTTT
TRBJ2-7 TRBD1 TRBV9 NA 15 CASSVEGQGNYEQYF TGTGCCAGCAGCGTAGAAGGACAGGGGAACTACGAGCAGTACTTC
TRBJ2-1 TRBD2 TRBV28 NA 15 CASSSGTSGINEQFF TGTGCCAGCAGTTCCGGGACTAGCGGCATCAATGAGCAGTTCTTC
TRBJ2-3 NA TRBV27 NA 14 CASMSGLHTDTQYF TGTGCCAGCATGAGTGGGCTTCACACAGATACGCAGTATTTT
TRBJ2-1 TRBD2 TRBV14 NA 16 CASSHTASGGANEQFF TGTGCCAGCAGCCACACCGCTAGCGGGGGGGCCAATGAGCAGTTCTTC
TRBJ1-5 TRBD1 TRBV9 NA 15 CASSVEQGINQPQHF TGTGCCAGCAGCGTAGAACAGGGGATAAATCAGCCCCAGCATTTT
TRBJ2-1 TRBD2 TRBV18 NA 18 CASSPSGLAGSSYNEQFF TGTGCCAGCTCACCTTCGGGACTAGCGGGGAGCTCCTACAATGAGCAGTTCTTC
TRBJ2-5 TRBD1 TRBV7-2 NA 13 CASRDRGLETQYF TGTGCCAGCAGGGACAGGGGGCTGGAGACCCAGTACTTC
TRBJ2-3 NA TRBV27 NA 12 CASSRMRDTQYF TGTGCCAGCAGTCGTATGCGAGATACGCAGTATTTT
TRBJ2-2 NA TRBV7-9 NA 16 CASSLDPGWRTGELFF TGTGCCAGCAGCTTAGACCCAGGGTGGCGCACCGGGGAGCTGTTTTTT
TRBJ2-1 NA TRBV2 NA 11 CASTQIREQFF TGTGCCAGCACCCAAATCAGGGAGCAGTTCTTC
TRBJ1-2 NA TRBV4-1 NA 18 CASSQILRGTYLDYGYTF TGCGCCAGCAGCCAAATCCTCCGGGGGACTTATTTAGACTATGGCTACACCTTC
TRBJ1-2 TRBD1 TRBV28 NA 17 CASSQGQAEGFSRGYTF TGTGCCAGCAGTCAGGGACAGGCGGAGGGTTTTTCGAGGGGCTACACCTTC
TRBJ1-1 NA TRBV19 NA 16 CASSPGSGRASTEAFF TGTGCCAGTAGTCCTGGTTCGGGCAGGGCTAGCACTGAAGCTTTCTTT
TRBJ1-5 NA TRBV6-7 NA 15 CASRLYSQHDQPQHF TGTGCCAGCAGGCTGTACAGTCAGCACGATCAGCCCCAGCATTTT
TRBJ2-3 TRBD2 TRBV5-1 NA 16 CASSFGAGGFTDTQYF TGCGCCAGCAGCTTTGGAGCGGGGGGTTTTACAGATACGCAGTATTTT
TRBJ2-7 NA TRBV12-3/TRBV12-4 NA 13 CASSLDSRYEQYF TGTGCCAGCAGTTTGGACAGCCGCTACGAGCAGTACTTC
TRBJ1-2 NA TRBV25-1 NA 14 CASSESGRGYGYTF TGTGCCAGCAGTGAATCAGGCAGGGGCTATGGCTACACCTTC
TRBJ2-1 TRBD2 TRBV10-1 NA 14 CASSDGGVRNEQFF TGCGCCAGCAGTGACGGGGGGGTCCGGAATGAGCAGTTCTTC
TRBJ1-1 NA TRBV7-3 once 14 CASSLTGARTEAFF TGTGCCAGCAGCTTAACGGGGGCCCGAACTGAAGCTTTCTTT
TRBJ2-7 TRBD1 TRBV9 NA 12 CASSGTGPEQYF TGTGCCAGCAGCGGGACAGGGCCCGAGCAGTACTTC
TRBJ1-2 TRBD1 TRBV18 NA 18 CASSPISIPPGGENGYTF TGTGCCAGCTCACCAATAAGTATTCCCCCAGGGGGCGAGAATGGCTACACCTTC
TRBJ2-1 NA TRBV12-5 NA 13 CASLGWGSNEQFF TGTGCTAGTTTGGGATGGGGCTCGAATGAGCAGTTCTTC
TRBJ1-1 NA TRBV7-9 NA 14 CASSLSGGDTEAFF TGTGCCAGCAGCTTAAGTGGGGGGGACACTGAAGCTTTCTTT
TRBJ1-1 TRBD1 TRBV19 NA 15 CASSVQGARNTEAFF TGTGCCAGTAGTGTGCAGGGGGCTAGGAACACTGAAGCTTTCTTT
TRBJ2-1 TRBD1 TRBV7-6 once 17 CASSSSVSTGGYNEQFF TGTGCCAGCAGCTCCTCCGTGTCGACAGGGGGGTACAATGAGCAGTTCTTC
TRBJ2-2 TRBD2 TRBV4-2 NA 15 CASSPRTSGVEELFF TGTGCCAGCAGCCCTAGGACTAGCGGGGTTGAGGAGCTGTTTTTT
TRBJ1-2 NA TRBV4-3 NA 15 CASSQGPRGGFSYTF TGCGCCAGCAGCCAAGGTCCCCGTGGAGGTTTTAGCTACACCTTC
TRBJ2-7 TRBD2 TRBV5-1 NA 15 CASSLGASGGNEQYF TGCGCCAGCAGCCTCGGGGCTAGCGGAGGAAACGAGCAGTACTTC
TRBJ2-1 TRBD1 TRBV29-1 NA 14 CSVDAGTGRGEQFF TGCAGCGTTGACGCCGGGACAGGGAGAGGTGAGCAGTTCTTC